The next 26 T cell receptor beta chains were all read from a single sample in a study of vaccination and CD4 T cells after COVID-19. These receptors have no known antigen. An Oncomine TCR Beta short-read assay was used to sequence the DNA from cultured CD4+ T cells. Via MiXCR, TCRdb re-called the PCR reads, giving one row per CDR3 protein. The sample has some 15,000 distinct CDR3 sequences, 50% to 65% seen once; the top ten hold roughly a sixth. Specified time point: late sampling 161 to 241 days after vaccination in a few convalescent patients. The treatment is: approximately nine-day PBMC culture with coronavirus spike peptide pools or control peptides (ViraFEST assay). The specimen was CD4+ T cells from blood, cultured in vitro, collected about 7 months after SARS-CoV-2 vaccination. Receptors were obtained from a human donor who had recovered from COVID-19.

This chain links TRBV2 with TRBJ1-6; possible D gene TRBD1, 5 bases. Germline V lookup: CDR1 SNHLY, CDR2 FYNNEI. The CDR3 consists of 13 residues. V shed 7 bases and J shed 8 bases, with 12 bases lying between them. The chain's CDR3 is CASKAGPDSPLHF. In DNA, the CDR3 is TGTGCCAGCAAGGCGGGACCGGATTCACCCCTCCACTTT. Together with reference TRBV2 and TRBJ1-6, the CDR3 gives the full variable domain: EPEVTQTPSHQVTQMGQEVILRCVPISNHLYFYWYRQILGQKVEFLVSFYNNEISEKSEIFDDQFSVERPDGSNFTLKIRSTKLEDSAMYFCASKAGPDSPLHFGNGTRLTVT.

The rearrangement links TRBV2 to TRBJ2-7; TRBD1 agrees at 7 bases. V lost 2 bases, J lost 4 bases, and 8 bases stayed unmatched. The germline V gene encodes CDR1 SNHLY and CDR2 FYNNEI. This CDR3 has 15 amino acids. The CDR3 DNA reads as TGTGCCAGCAGTGAACCCCTCGGGACAGTATACGAGCAGTACTTC. It yields the protein CASSEPLGTVYEQYF. Full variable domain (remainder filled in from reference TRBV2 and TRBJ2-7): EPEVTQTPSHQVTQMGQEVILRCVPISNHLYFYWYRQILGQKVEFLVSFYNNEISEKSEIFDDQFSVERPDGSNFTLKIRSTKLEDSAMYFCASSEPLGTVYEQYFGPGTRLTVT.

The chain couples TRBV7-2 to TRBJ2-5; possibly TRBD2 for D (6 bases). V dropped 0 bases and J dropped 4 bases, with 9 bases sitting between them. From germline, CDR1 is SGHTA and CDR2 FQGNSA. The CDR3 runs to 14 residues. The CDR3 DNA is TGTGCCAGCAGCTTAGCGGGGGGTCCAGAGACCCAGTACTTC. Its protein product is CASSLAGGPETQYF.

The CDR3 DNA reads TGCAGTGCTGGGACAGGGATGAACTATGGCTACACCTTC. As protein: CSAGTGMNYGYTF. The chain is built from TRBV20-1 and TRBJ1-2, with 9 bases identical to TRBD1. The CDR3 has 13 residues. Germline loops: CDR1 DFQATT, CDR2 SNEGSKA (reference sequence). J was trimmed by 2 bases and V by 5 bases; bases with no gene match: 3.

The chain is built from TRBV7-9 and TRBJ2-3; 9 bases fit TRBD1. The V gene end was trimmed by 0 bases and the J gene end by 6 bases; junction bases not matched to a gene: 10. Germline values: CDR1 SEHNR, CDR2 FQNEAQ (reference sequence). The CDR3 runs 17 residues. CDR3 region: CASSLAMGQGTPDTQYF. The CDR3 DNA follows: TGTGCCAGCAGCTTAGCGATGGGACAGGGAACCCCCGATACGCAGTATTTT. Looking up the rest from reference TRBV7-9 and TRBJ2-3 gives the full variable domain: DTGVSQNPRHKITKRGQNVTFRCDPISEHNRLYWYRQTLGQGPEFLTYFQNEAQLEKSRLLSDRFSAERPKGSFSTLEIQRTEQGDSAMYLCASSLAMGQGTPDTQYFGPGTRLTVL.

The chain has TRBV6-2 or TRBV6-3 and TRBJ2-7; D may be TRBD2 (5 bases). V lost 6 bases and J lost 3, with 18 bases in between. There are 15 residues in the CDR3. Germline V gene data show CDR1 as MNHEY and CDR2 as SVGEGT. The CDR3 nucleotides read TGTGCCAGCAGCCGGAGCGGAGTCCGAAGCTACGAGCAGTACTTC. Residues: CASSRSGVRSYEQYF.

V and J are TRBV20-1 and TRBJ2-1; D is possibly TRBD2 (6 bases). The CDR3 extends over 12 amino acids. Looked up from germline, CDR1 is DFQATT and CDR2 is SNEGSKA (reference sequence). V was cut by 0 bases and J by 12 bases, with 12 bases left in between. DNA for the CDR3: TGCAGTGCTAGAGAAGGCGAGACTAGGCAGTTCTTC. Encoded protein: CSAREGETRQFF.

J is TRBJ1-2 and V is TRBV7-2, with D unresolved. Germline loops: CDR1 SGHTA, CDR2 FQGNSA. V dropped 10 bases and J dropped 6 bases, with 15 bases sitting between them. The CDR3 is 12 amino acids. The DNA for the CDR3 is TGTGCCACCCCATCCAGTGGCGATGGCTACACCTTC. Protein: CATPSSGDGYTF.

The V and J genes are TRBV4-2 and TRBJ2-5; D gene uncertain. Germline V gives CDR1 LGHNA, CDR2 YNFKEQ. V was shortened by 0 bases and J by 4 bases, with 12 bases between the two germline ends. The CDR3 spans 15 residues. In DNA form, the CDR3 reads TGTGCCAGCAGCCAAGATTTAGGGAAGGGAGAGACCCAGTACTTC. It is translated as CASSQDLGKGETQYF.

This clonotype appeared a few times. The chain is built from TRBV6-1 and TRBJ1-5; D gene ambiguous. Germline lookup yields CDR1 MNHNS and CDR2 SASEGT. The length of the CDR3 is 16 residues. Trimming left V 2 bases short and J 9 bases short, with 20 bases between. CDR3 sequence (DNA): TGTGCCAGCAGTGAACCCCTCCGGCACCCCGGGCGGCCCCAGCATTTT. Translating it yields CASSEPLRHPGRPQHF.

The gene calls are TRBV23-1 and TRBJ1-1; 9 bases align to TRBD1. TRBV23-1 is designated an ORF whose function remains uncertain. Trimming cost V 8 bases and J 0 bases; bases outside gene matches: 7. The CDR3 runs 15 residues. The CDR3 DNA follows: TGCGCCAGCGAATGGACAGGGGCCTTGAACACTGAAGCTTTCTTT. As protein: CASEWTGALNTEAFF.

The chain joins TRBV15 to TRBJ2-1; D may be TRBD1 or TRBD2 (5 bases each). The CDR3 loop spans 15 amino acids. Germline V gene data show CDR1 as LNHNV and CDR2 as YYDKDF (reference sequence). Trimming left V 0 bases short and J 3 bases short, with 9 bases between. CDR3 loop: CATSRDPGGYNEQFF. For the CDR3, the DNA is TGTGCCACCAGCAGAGACCCTGGGGGCTACAATGAGCAGTTCTTC.

The CDR3 protein is CASSLEPGGQPQHF. The CDR3 DNA sequence: TGTGCCAGCAGCTTAGAGCCAGGGGGACAGCCCCAGCATTTT. V usage is TRBV7-2 and J usage is TRBJ1-5; 7 positions match TRBD1. The trim removed 1 base at V and 7 bases at J, leaving 4 bases unmatched. CDR1 SGHTA and CDR2 FQGNSA come from the germline V gene. There are 14 residues in the CDR3.

The gene calls are TRBV6-1 and TRBJ2-5, with 11 bases fitting TRBD2. Germline CDR1 is MNHNS and CDR2 is SASEGT. This CDR3 is 14 amino acids long. V shed 10 bases, J shed 7 bases, and the junction held 11 bases outside the gene matches. The CDR3 DNA reads as TGTGCCAACAGGCCGGGACTAGCGGTTGTGACCCAGTACTTC. Translation gives CANRPGLAVVTQYF.

J is TRBJ2-5 and V is TRBV20-1; the match to TRBD2 covers 8 bases. Germline V CDR1 and CDR2: DFQATT, SNEGSKA (reference sequence). The ends lost 0 bases at V and 2 bases at J; junction bases unmatched: 5. This CDR3 comprises 15 residues. In DNA form, the CDR3 reads TGCAGTGCTAGAGAAGGTAGCGGGACTCAAGAGACCCAGTACTTC. Protein sequence: CSAREGSGTQETQYF.

The chain employs TRBV20-1 and TRBJ1-1; TRBD1 aligns across 11 bases. Trimming removed 6 bases from V and 5 bases from J; junction bases left unmatched: 11. Germline CDR1 DFQATT, CDR2 SNEGSKA (reference sequence). This CDR3 comprises 15 residues. The CDR3 sequence: CSAGDPGQGGTEAFF. The CDR3 nucleotides are TGCAGTGCCGGGGACCCGGGACAGGGGGGGACTGAAGCTTTCTTT.

This clonotype has a handful of counts. The rearrangement joins TRBV20-1 to TRBJ1-5; possibly TRBD1 for D (5 bases). Trimming removed 1 base from V and 3 bases from J, with 13 bases in between. Germline assignment: CDR1 DFQATT and CDR2 SNEGSKA (reference sequence). This CDR3 region has 15 residues. CDR3 protein: CSARGGVGTNQPQHF. In DNA form, the CDR3 reads TGCAGTGCTAGAGGCGGGGTGGGGACCAATCAGCCCCAGCATTTT.

This clonotype occurred a few times. The chain carries TRBV24-1 and TRBJ2-6; D is ambiguous. The CDR3 totals 15 residues. Trimming took 2 bases from V and 0 from J, leaving 4 bases between them. Germline V CDR1 and CDR2: KGHDR, SFDVKD. The CDR3 nucleotides read TGTGCCACCAGTGATTCCAGCTCTGGGGCCAACGTCCTGACTTTC. Its translation is CATSDSSSGANVLTF.

The chain carries TRBV10-3 and TRBJ1-2; TRBD1 is a possible D gene (5 bases). The CDR3 consists of 15 residues. With 2 bases removed from V and 4 bases from J, the gap between germline ends came to 14 bases. Germline CDR1 ENHRY, CDR2 SYGVKD. CDR3 protein: CAISEVAGEAYGYTF. The CDR3 bases are TGTGCCATCAGTGAGGTAGCGGGGGAGGCCTATGGCTACACCTTC.

This clonotype was observed a few times. The V gene is TRBV11-2, the J gene TRBJ2-5, with 9 positions matching TRBD2. CDR3 length equals 15 residues. CDR1 is SGHAT, CDR2 FQNNGV, per germline. V shed 2 bases, J shed 5 bases, and the junction held 6 bases outside the gene matches. CDR3 amino acids: CASSLLLAGWETQYF. The CDR3 DNA reads TGTGCCAGCAGCTTACTTCTAGCGGGATGGGAGACCCAGTACTTC. Full variable domain (remainder filled in from reference TRBV11-2 and TRBJ2-5): EAGVAQSPRYKIIEKRQSVAFWCNPISGHATLYWYQQILGQGPKLLIQFQNNGVVDDSQLPKDRFSAERLKGVDSTLKIQPAKLEDSAVYLCASSLLLAGWETQYFGPGTRLLVL.

This clonotype was detected a few times. The chain has TRBV20-1 and TRBJ2-5; 10 bases are shared with TRBD1. Losses at the gene ends were 4 bases for V and 7 bases for J; bases not matched to a gene: 3. Germline V CDR1 and CDR2: DFQATT, SNEGSKA (reference sequence). The CDR3 is 12 amino acids. In DNA form, the CDR3 reads TGCAGTGCTACCGGGACAGGGGTGACCCAGTACTTC. It codes for CSATGTGVTQYF.

This clonotype has just a few counts. The CDR3 nucleotides are TGTGCCAGCAAGCCTATTATAGAGGAGACCCAGTACTTC. Protein product: CASKPIIEETQYF. V and J are TRBV6-1 and TRBJ2-5; D not resolved. Germline lookup yields CDR1 MNHNS and CDR2 SASEGT. V dropped 7 bases and J dropped 5 bases, with 14 bases sitting between them. This CDR3 contains 13 residues.

The rearrangement joins TRBV20-1 to TRBJ2-5; 9 bases map to TRBD1. Losses at the gene ends were 1 base for V and 5 bases for J; bases not matched to a gene: 14. The CDR3 consists of 17 residues. Per germline, CDR1 DFQATT and CDR2 SNEGSKA (reference sequence). The CDR3 sequence is CSARAPTGTGLGETQYF. The DNA for the CDR3 is TGCAGTGCTAGAGCACCGACCGGGACAGGGCTGGGGGAGACCCAGTACTTC.

This chain uses TRBV20-1 with TRBJ2-7; a weak D match, TRBD2 (5 bases). The CDR3 contains 17 residues. V shed 0 bases and J shed 0 bases, with 18 bases lying between them. The germline V gene has CDR1 DFQATT and CDR2 SNEGSKA (reference sequence). This chain's CDR3 is CSAREWPNRGYSYEQYF. The CDR3 DNA reads as TGCAGTGCTAGAGAATGGCCGAACCGGGGTTACTCCTACGAGCAGTACTTC.

This sequence joins TRBV11-3 and TRBJ2-7; D may be TRBD1 or TRBD2 (5 bases each). Germline assignment: CDR1 SGHNT and CDR2 YENEEA. With 5 bases removed from V and 1 base from J, the gap between germline ends came to 15 bases. The CDR3 consists of 15 residues. CDR3 protein: CASSAGALASYEQYF. DNA for the CDR3: TGTGCCAGCAGCGCCGGGGCCCTGGCTTCCTACGAGCAGTACTTC.

J is TRBJ2-1 and V is TRBV20-1, with 7 bases aligning to TRBD2. V was clipped by 3 bases and J by 0 bases; unmatched bases: 8. The CDR3 has 16 residues. Germline CDR1 is DFQATT and CDR2 is SNEGSKA (reference sequence). Here the CDR3 reads CSARLRGGSSYNEQFF. The CDR3 nucleotides read TGCAGTGCTAGGTTGCGGGGAGGGAGCTCCTACAATGAGCAGTTCTTC.